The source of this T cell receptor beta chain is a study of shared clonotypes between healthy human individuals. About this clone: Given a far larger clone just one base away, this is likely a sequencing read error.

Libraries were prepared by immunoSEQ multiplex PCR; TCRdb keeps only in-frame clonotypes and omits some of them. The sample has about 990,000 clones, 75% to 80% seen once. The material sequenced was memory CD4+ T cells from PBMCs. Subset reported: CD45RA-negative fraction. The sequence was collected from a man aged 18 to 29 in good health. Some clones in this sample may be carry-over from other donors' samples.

The CDR3 coding sequence is TGTGCCAGCAGCCCTCACAGGGAACTCACCGGGGGGCTGTTTTTT. It codes for CASSPHRELTGGLFF. The V gene is TRBV7-3, the J gene TRBJ2-2; D assignment may be TRBD1 or TRBD2 (6 bases each). The CDR3 runs 15 residues. Germline V gene lookup returns CDR1 SGHTA and CDR2 FQGTGA.